The present TCR beta chain was sequenced within a study of T cell responses to AZD1222 COVID-19 vaccine. Study-wide findings and caveats: Increases in Spike-specific TCR breadth and depth were seen after two AZD1222 doses.

The trim removed 1 base at V and 2 bases at J, leaving 4 bases unmatched. The CDR3 spans 15 residues. CDR1 and CDR2 from the germline V gene are SGHTA and FQGNSA. Some clones are missing from TCRdb's copy, which holds only in-frame ones; the method was immunoSEQ multiplex PCR. This table holds around 100,000 clones, about 85% found once. A note on this clone: The antigen is not known.

The input for sequencing was peripheral blood, taken 28 days after the second AZD1222 dose. This clonotype was sampled from an adult who received the AZD1222 COVID-19 vaccine. V and J are TRBV7-2 and TRBJ2-7; 8 nucleotides agree with TRBD2. CDR3 loop: CASSLDSGITYEQYF. The CDR3 DNA reads as TGTGCCAGCAGCTTAGATAGCGGGATCACCTACGAGCAGTACTTC.